The 16 T cell receptor beta chains below all came from one sample that was sequenced in a study of T cell repertoires in aging, cancer and after chemotherapy. The template was genomic DNA from peripheral blood, not RNA. TRB rearrangements spanning V, D and J were amplified using mixed TRB-A/B primers. TCRdb processed the multiplex PCR reads anew with MiXCR; each CDR3 protein has one entry. The table includes 7,000 to 8,500 distinct CDR3 sequences, approximately 50% detected once. Material for sequencing was blood. All receptors come from a human donor with a solid tumor.

V and J are TRBV6-1 and TRBJ2-3; D gene uncertain. With 5 bases removed from V and 3 bases from J, the gap between germline ends came to 15 bases. The CDR3 extends over 15 amino acids. CDR1 is MNHNS and CDR2 is SASEGT in the germline V gene. In DNA, the CDR3 is TGTGCCAGCAGTTTCACCGGGTCCCCGACAGATACGCAGTATTTT. Translation gives CASSFTGSPTDTQYF.

This clonotype was observed a handful of times. The chain recombines TRBV5-5 with TRBJ2-7; either TRBD1 or TRBD2 may fit D (5 bases each). In germline, CDR1 is SGHKS, CDR2 YYEKEE (reference sequence). The CDR3 extends over 15 amino acids. The V and J ends lost 4 bases and 3 bases respectively, with 17 bases between them. The CDR3 reads CASSISGTYHYEQYF. As DNA, the CDR3 is TGTGCCAGCAGCATCTCCGGGACGTATCACTACGAGCAGTACTTC.

The chain joins TRBV7-2 to TRBJ2-3; D gene unclear. This CDR3 has 15 amino acids. The germline V gene has CDR1 SGHTA and CDR2 FQGNSA. V lost 5 bases to trimming and J lost 0 bases, with 12 bases between them. This chain's CDR3 is CASSQGLFSTDTQYF. The CDR3 DNA is TGTGCCAGCAGCCAAGGGCTGTTTAGCACAGATACGCAGTATTTT.

The rearrangement links TRBV4-3 to TRBJ1-2; D perhaps matches TRBD1 (6 bases). The V gene lost 2 bases and the J gene lost 6 bases, with 10 bases spanning the gap. Germline loops: CDR1 LGHNA, CDR2 YSLEER. The CDR3 length is 13 residues. CDR3 amino acids: CASSQPRGDGYTF. DNA of the CDR3: TGCGCCAGCAGCCAACCCAGGGGAGATGGCTACACCTTC.

The chain employs TRBV7-2 and TRBJ2-1, with 9 bases fitting TRBD2. CDR1 SGHTA and CDR2 FQGNSA come from the germline V gene. The CDR3 loop spans 16 amino acids. After removal of 1 base from V and 15 bases from J, the junction contained 16 bases not matched to a gene. The CDR3, as DNA: TGTGCCAGCAGCTTAGGCGGGGGGGGACTAACCGCCAGCGGGTTCTTC. It is translated as CASSLGGGGLTASGFF. Full variable domain (remainder filled in from reference TRBV7-2 and TRBJ2-1): GAGVSQSPSNKVTEKGKDVELRCDPISGHTALYWYRQSLGQGLEFLIYFQGNSAPDKSGLPSDRFSAERTGGSVSTLTIQRTQQEDSAVYLCASSLGGGGLTASGFFGPGTRLTVL.

Concerning this clonotype: At one boundary the junction diverges from the germline segment, which might be a read error. The gene calls are TRBV6-6 and TRBJ1-3; 10 positions match TRBD1. The CDR3 has 16 amino acids. Germline CDR1 reads MNHNY; CDR2 reads SVGAGI (reference sequence). The CDR3 is CASSHSWTGGGNTIYF. The DNA for the CDR3 is TGTGCCAGCAGTCACTCATGGACAGGGGGAGGAAACACCATATATTTT.

V usage is TRBV30 and J usage is TRBJ2-1; D gene unclear. The CDR3 spans 16 residues. The germline CDR1 and CDR2 sequences are GTSNPN and SVGIG (reference sequence). V was trimmed by 4 bases and J by 0 bases, leaving 16 bases between them. CDR3 residues: CAWTPERSNSYNEQFF. The CDR3 DNA sequence: TGTGCCTGGACCCCGGAGCGCTCCAACTCCTACAATGAGCAGTTCTTC.

The chain has TRBV7-6 and TRBJ2-3; D is tentatively TRBD1 or TRBD2 (6 bases each). The V end lost 4 bases, the J end lost 3 bases, and 14 bases lay between the germline ends. The CDR3 extends over 15 amino acids. Germline lookup yields CDR1 SGHVS and CDR2 FNYEAQ. DNA of the CDR3: TGTGCCAGCAGCTCCGAGGGGGGCGCGACAGATACGCAGTATTTT. Its translation: CASSSEGGATDTQYF.

The chain links TRBV11-2 to TRBJ1-3; D gene unclear. The CDR3 is 11 amino acids. Germline assignment: CDR1 SGHAT and CDR2 FQNNGV. The ends were cut back, 4 bases at V and 6 bases at J, with 4 bases in the middle. Here the CDR3 reads CASSSTNTIYF. CDR3 coding DNA: TGTGCCAGCAGCTCCACAAACACCATATATTTT.

This clonotype was observed a handful of times. This chain uses TRBV6-5 with TRBJ2-7; D is tentatively TRBD1 or TRBD2 (6 bases each). CDR1 and CDR2 (germline): MNHEY, SVGAGI. This CDR3 is built from 14 residues. V was pared by 3 bases and J by 1 base, with 10 bases between. The CDR3 loop reads CASSYRRGSYEQYF. The CDR3 region has the DNA TGTGCCAGCAGTTATAGGAGGGGGTCCTACGAGCAGTACTTC.

There are a few counts of this clonotype. The chain links TRBV7-3 to TRBJ2-4; D may correspond to TRBD1 or TRBD2 (5 bases each). Germline CDR1 is SGHTA and CDR2 is FQGTGA. The CDR3 is made up of 13 amino acids. V lost 2 bases to trimming and J lost 8 bases, with 10 bases between them. The CDR3 loop is CASSLGGGDIQYF. The CDR3 nucleotides read TGTGCCAGCAGCTTAGGTGGGGGTGACATTCAGTACTTC.

The chain couples TRBV6-5 to TRBJ2-3; the match to TRBD2 covers 9 bases. This CDR3 has 15 residues. V dropped 7 bases and J dropped 1; count of bases not matched to a gene: 6. Germline V gene data show CDR1 as MNHEY and CDR2 as SVGAGI. In DNA form, the CDR3 reads TGTGCCAGCAAACCCTGGACTAGCGGCACAGATACGCAGTATTTT. This codes for CASKPWTSGTDTQYF.

The genes are TRBV27 and TRBJ2-3, with D perhaps TRBD2 (5 bases). The germline gives CDR1 MNHEY, CDR2 SMNVEV (reference sequence). The CDR3 runs to 14 residues. Trimming took off 4 bases at V and 6 bases at J, with 14 bases between the two ends. The CDR3 is CASSSIGLGDTQYF. As DNA, the CDR3 is TGTGCCAGCAGTTCCATAGGACTCGGGGATACGCAGTATTTT.

There are a few counts of this clonotype. The chain uses TRBV20-1 and TRBJ2-1; a possible D gene is TRBD1 (5 bases). Deletions cut 3 bases from V and 4 bases from J, with 13 bases between. The germline V gene encodes CDR1 DFQATT and CDR2 SNEGSKA (reference sequence). This CDR3 region has 14 residues. CDR3 nucleotide sequence: TGCAGTGCTAGCCAGGACAAAGGGTACAATGAGCAGTTCTTC. Translated: CSASQDKGYNEQFF.

The chain couples TRBV5-6 to TRBJ2-7; D is ambiguous. V was clipped by 3 bases and J by 1 base, with 8 bases between them. This CDR3 contains 13 residues. Looked up from germline, CDR1 is SGHDT and CDR2 is YYEEEE. The CDR3 DNA is TGTGCCAGCAGCTGGGGTCCTTCCTACGAGCAGTACTTC. It translates to CASSWGPSYEQYF. Complete variable domain (other parts from reference TRBV5-6 and TRBJ2-7): DAGVTQSPTHLIKTRGQQVTLRCSPKSGHDTVSWYQQALGQGPQFIFQYYEEEERQRGNFPDRFSGHQFPNYSSELNVNALLLGDSALYLCASSWGPSYEQYFGPGTRLTVT.

The chain combines TRBV19 with TRBJ1-5; 9 nucleotides match TRBD1. V shed 6 bases and J 3 bases; nucleotides not matched to a gene: 12. CDR1 is LNHDA, CDR2 SQIVND, per germline (reference sequence). The CDR3 is 17 amino acids. The CDR3 nucleotides are TGTGCCAGTAGAAGAGACAGGGGGGGAGGAAACAATCAGCCCCAGCATTTT. Protein product: CASRRDRGGGNNQPQHF.